In its sample, the clone carrying this T cell receptor beta chain was seen many times. Its specificity is unknown. UMIs were added to TCR cDNA along with a universal primer site when it was made by 5'RACE template switching. One entry per CDR3 protein, called by TCRdb with MiXCR from the 5' RACE reads. The sample has hundreds of thousands of distinct CDR3 sequences, about 19% seen once. This entry is derived from a study of T cells after yellow fever vaccination. Study-level information: SMART-Seq v4 Ultra Low Input prepared the low-cell-number fractions. Study outcomes and limitations: A small proportion of clonotypes was detected in both the CD4 and CD8 compartments. A large majority of primary-vaccination clones showed up again after the booster (about 96% CD4, around 85% CD8).

With 2 bases removed from V and 1 base from J, the gap between germline ends came to 10 bases. The germline CDR1 and CDR2 sequences are DFQATT and SNEGSKA (reference sequence). This CDR3 has 14 residues. V usage is TRBV20-1 and J usage is TRBJ2-3; D remains ambiguous. The material was PBMCs, obtained before the yellow fever booster vaccination. This receptor was identified in a man younger than 35 who received the YFV17D yellow fever vaccine. In DNA form, the CDR3 reads TGCAGTGCTAGACGAGGATTCGGCACAGATACGCAGTATTTT. Its translation: CSARRGFGTDTQYF.